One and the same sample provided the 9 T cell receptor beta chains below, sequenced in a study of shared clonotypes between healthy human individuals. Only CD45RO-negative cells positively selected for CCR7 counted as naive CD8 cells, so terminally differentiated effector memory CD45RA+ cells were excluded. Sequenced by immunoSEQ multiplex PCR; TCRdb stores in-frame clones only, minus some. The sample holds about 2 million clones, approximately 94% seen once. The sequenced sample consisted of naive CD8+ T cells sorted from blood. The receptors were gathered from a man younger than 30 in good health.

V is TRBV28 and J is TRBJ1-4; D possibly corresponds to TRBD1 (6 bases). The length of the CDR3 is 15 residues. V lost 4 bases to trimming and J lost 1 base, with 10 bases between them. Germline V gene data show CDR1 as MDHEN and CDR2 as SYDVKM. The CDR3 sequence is CASSSRGVTNEKLFF. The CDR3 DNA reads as TGTGCCAGCAGTTCGAGGGGGGTAACTAATGAAAAACTGTTTTTT.

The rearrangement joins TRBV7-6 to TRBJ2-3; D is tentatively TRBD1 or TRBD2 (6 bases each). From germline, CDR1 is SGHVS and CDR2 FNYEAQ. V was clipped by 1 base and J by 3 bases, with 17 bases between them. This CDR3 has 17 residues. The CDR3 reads CASSLGSKGGKTDTQYF. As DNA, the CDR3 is TGTGCCAGCAGCTTAGGAAGCAAAGGGGGGAAAACAGATACGCAGTATTTT. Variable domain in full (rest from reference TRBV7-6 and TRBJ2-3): GAGVSQSPRYKVTKRGQDVALRCDPISGHVSLYWYRQALGQGPEFLTYFNYEAQQDKSGLPNDRFSAERPEGSISTLTIQRTEQRDSAMYRCASSLGSKGGKTDTQYFGPGTRLTVL.

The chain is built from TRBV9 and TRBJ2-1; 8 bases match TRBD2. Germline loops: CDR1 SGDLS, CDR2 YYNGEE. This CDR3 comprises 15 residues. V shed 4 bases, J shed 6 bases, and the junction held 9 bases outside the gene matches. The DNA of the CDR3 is TGTGCCAGCAGCCCGAGCGGGAGTCGCGGCAATGAGCAGTTCTTC. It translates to CASSPSGSRGNEQFF.

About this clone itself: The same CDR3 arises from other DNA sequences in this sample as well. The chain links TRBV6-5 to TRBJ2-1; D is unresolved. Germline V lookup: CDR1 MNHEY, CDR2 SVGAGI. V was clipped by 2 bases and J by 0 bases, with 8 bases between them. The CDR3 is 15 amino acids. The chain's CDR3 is CASSYVGSSYNEQFF. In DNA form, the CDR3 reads TGTGCCAGCAGTTACGTGGGTAGCTCCTACAATGAGCAGTTCTTC.

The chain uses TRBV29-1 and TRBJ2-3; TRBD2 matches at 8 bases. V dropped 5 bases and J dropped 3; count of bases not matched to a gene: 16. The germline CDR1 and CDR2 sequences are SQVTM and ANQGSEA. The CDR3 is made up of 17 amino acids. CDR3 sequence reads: CSVYPLPGGGRTDTQYF. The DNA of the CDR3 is TGCAGCGTTTACCCCCTCCCGGGGGGGGGCCGGACAGATACGCAGTATTTT.

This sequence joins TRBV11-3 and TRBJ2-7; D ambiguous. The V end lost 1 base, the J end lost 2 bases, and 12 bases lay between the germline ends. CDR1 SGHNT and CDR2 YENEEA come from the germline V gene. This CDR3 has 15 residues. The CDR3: CASSLARQNTYEQYF. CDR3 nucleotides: TGTGCCAGCAGCTTAGCGAGGCAGAACACCTACGAGCAGTACTTC.

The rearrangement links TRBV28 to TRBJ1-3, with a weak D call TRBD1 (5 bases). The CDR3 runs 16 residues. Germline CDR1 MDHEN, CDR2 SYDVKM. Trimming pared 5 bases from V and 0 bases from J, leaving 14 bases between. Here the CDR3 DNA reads TGTGCCAGCAGTGGGGCCCAGGAACTCTCTGGAAACACCATATATTTT. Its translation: CASSGAQELSGNTIYF.

In DNA, the CDR3 is TGTGCCAGCAGCTTACGGGAGATTGACTCCTACGAGCAGTACTTC. This encodes CASSLREIDSYEQYF. The chain uses TRBV7-6 and TRBJ2-7; D possibly corresponds to TRBD2 (6 bases). In germline, CDR1 is SGHVS, CDR2 FNYEAQ. This CDR3 is 15 amino acids long. Trimming took 2 bases from V and 0 from J, leaving 11 bases between them.

CDR3 DNA: TGTGCTGTCAAGAAGGGCACCGGGGAGCTGTTTTTT. Encoded protein: CAVKKGTGELFF. The chain carries TRBV6-5 and TRBJ2-2; D gene unclear. The germline CDR1 and CDR2 sequences are MNHEY and SVGAGI. CDR3 length equals 12 residues.